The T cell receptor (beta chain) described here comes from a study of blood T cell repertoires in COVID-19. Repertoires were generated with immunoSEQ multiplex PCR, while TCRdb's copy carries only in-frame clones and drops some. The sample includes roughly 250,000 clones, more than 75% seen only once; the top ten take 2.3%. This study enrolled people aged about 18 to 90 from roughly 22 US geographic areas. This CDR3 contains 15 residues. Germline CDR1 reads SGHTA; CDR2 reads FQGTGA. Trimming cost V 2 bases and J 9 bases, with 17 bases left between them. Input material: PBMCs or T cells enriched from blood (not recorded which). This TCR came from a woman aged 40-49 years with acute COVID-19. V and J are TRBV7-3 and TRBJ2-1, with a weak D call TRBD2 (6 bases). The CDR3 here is CASSLYVGAGSEQFF. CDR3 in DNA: TGTGCCAGCAGCTTATACGTTGGGGCGGGGAGTGAGCAGTTCTTC. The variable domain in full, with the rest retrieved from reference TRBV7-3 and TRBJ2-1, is GAGVSQTPSNKVTEKGKYVELRCDPISGHTALYWYRQSLGQGPEFLIYFQGTGAADDSGLPNDRFFAVRPEGSVSTLKIQRTERGDSAVYLCASSLYVGAGSEQFFGPGTRLTVL.